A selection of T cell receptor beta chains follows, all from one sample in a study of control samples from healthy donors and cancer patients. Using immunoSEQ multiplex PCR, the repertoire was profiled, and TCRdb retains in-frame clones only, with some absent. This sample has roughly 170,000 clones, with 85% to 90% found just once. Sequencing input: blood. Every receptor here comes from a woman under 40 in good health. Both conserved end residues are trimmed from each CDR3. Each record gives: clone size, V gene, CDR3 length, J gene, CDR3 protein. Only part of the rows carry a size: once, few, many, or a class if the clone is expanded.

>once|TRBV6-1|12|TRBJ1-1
ASSDTKVFTEAF
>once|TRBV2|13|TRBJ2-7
ASILSRWSSYEQY
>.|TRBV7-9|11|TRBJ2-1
ASSLNRYNEQF
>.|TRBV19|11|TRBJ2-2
ASRADNTGELF
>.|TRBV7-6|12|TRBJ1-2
ASSLAPVGYGYT
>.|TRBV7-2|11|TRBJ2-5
ASSSGLAETQY
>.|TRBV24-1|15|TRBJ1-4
ATSDPNDREGVEKLF
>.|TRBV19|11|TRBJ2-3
ATNRGYADTQY
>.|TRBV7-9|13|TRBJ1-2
ASSLGANTLDGYT
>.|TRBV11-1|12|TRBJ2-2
ASSLQGFTGELF
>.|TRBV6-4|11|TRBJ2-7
ASSDLGRYEQY
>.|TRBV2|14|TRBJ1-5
ASSGLGGVSNQPQH
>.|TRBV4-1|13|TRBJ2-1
ASSARDRANTEQF
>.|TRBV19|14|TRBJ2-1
ASSIRDRLLYNEQF
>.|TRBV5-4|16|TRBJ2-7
ASSLVSPGQSTSYEQY
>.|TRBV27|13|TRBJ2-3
ASSLLDRYTDTQY
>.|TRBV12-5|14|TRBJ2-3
ASGVGAGVIIDTQY
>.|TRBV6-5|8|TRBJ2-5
ASTSGTQY
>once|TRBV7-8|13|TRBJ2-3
ASSPAGGGRDTQY
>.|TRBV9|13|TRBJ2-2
ASSHRVANTGELF
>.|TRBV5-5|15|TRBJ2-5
ASSPTWSGRAKETQY
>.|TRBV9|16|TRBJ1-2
ASSDPIGLSRANYGYT
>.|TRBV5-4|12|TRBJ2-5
ASSLDDVQETQY
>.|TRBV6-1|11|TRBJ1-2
ASSEWGNYGYT
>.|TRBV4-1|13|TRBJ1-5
ASSQDPRGAQPQH
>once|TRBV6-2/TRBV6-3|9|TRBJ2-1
ASSPGDEQF
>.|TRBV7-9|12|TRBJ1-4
ASSLGGENEKLF
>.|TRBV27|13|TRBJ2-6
ATRSPMSGANVLT
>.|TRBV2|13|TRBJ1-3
ASRSLSASGNTIY
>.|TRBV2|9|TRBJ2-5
ASSQLETQY
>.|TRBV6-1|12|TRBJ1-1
ASSEVVGDTEAF
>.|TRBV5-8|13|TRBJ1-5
ASSLESYSNQPQH
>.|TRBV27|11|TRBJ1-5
ASSFDSNQPQH
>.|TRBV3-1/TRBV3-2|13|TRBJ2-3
ASSSRTSRTDTQY
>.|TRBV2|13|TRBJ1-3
ASSEQGSGGNTIY
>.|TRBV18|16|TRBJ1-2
ASREAIHRGTLGYGYT
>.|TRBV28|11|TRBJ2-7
ASSLGREYEQY